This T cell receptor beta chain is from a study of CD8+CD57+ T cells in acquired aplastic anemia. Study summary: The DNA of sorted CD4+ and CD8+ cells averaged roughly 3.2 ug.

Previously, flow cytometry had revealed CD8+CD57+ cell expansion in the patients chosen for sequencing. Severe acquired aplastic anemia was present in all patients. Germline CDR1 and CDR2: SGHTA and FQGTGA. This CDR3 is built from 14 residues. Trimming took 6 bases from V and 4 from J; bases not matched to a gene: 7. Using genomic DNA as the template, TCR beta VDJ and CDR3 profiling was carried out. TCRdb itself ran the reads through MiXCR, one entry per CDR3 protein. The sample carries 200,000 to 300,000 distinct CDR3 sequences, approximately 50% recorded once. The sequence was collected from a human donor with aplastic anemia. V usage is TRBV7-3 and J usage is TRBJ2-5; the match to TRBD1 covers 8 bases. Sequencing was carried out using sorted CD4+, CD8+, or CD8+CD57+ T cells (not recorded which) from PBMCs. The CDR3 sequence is CASSFSGGGETQYF. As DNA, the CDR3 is TGTGCCAGCAGTTTCTCAGGGGGCGGAGAGACCCAGTACTTC.